This TCR beta chain emerged from a study of naive and memory T cell subsets. Whole-study results and caveats: TCR counts from RNA may reflect activation-linked expression changes.

An equimolar mix of two oligonucleotides served as the beta constant-region primer for TRBC1 and TRBC2. Ligated cDNA was amplified by four rounds of PCR with nested alpha and beta constant-region primers and SP2. TCRdb analysed the UMI-ligation and nested PCR reads with MiXCR anew, one entry per CDR3 protein. Of some 80,000 distinct CDR3 sequences listed, about 8.2% are singletons. This clonotype was recorded many times. The antigen is undetermined. Germline V lookup: CDR1 SGHVS, CDR2 FQNEAQ. The junction had 7 bases not matched to a gene; V was cut back by 5 bases and J by 3 bases. There are 17 residues in the CDR3.

The V gene is TRBV7-8, the J gene TRBJ2-3, with 14 bases fitting TRBD2. This TCR derives from a human donor in good health. Sequenced material: naive CD8+ T cells from blood. DNA of the CDR3: TGTGCCAGCAGCGCGACTAGCGGGAGGGCCAGGACAGATACGCAGTATTTT. Protein sequence: CASSATSGRARTDTQYF.